Detailed here is one T cell receptor beta chain. Profiling relied on immunoSEQ multiplex PCR, and the TCRdb table lists in-frame clones only, not all of them. This table has approximately 40,000 clones, around 90% appearing once. This entry comes from a study of T cell changes during pregnancy in multiple sclerosis. The germline V gene has CDR1 LNHNV and CDR2 YYDKDF (reference sequence). The CDR3 extends over 15 amino acids. Trimming removed 6 bases from V and 6 bases from J, with 21 bases in between. The receptor's source is a female donor with multiple sclerosis, enrolled in a pregnancy study. The chain combines TRBV15 with TRBJ2-7; possible D gene TRBD2, 6 bases. The sequenced sample was CD8+ T cells from peripheral blood mononuclear cells, obtained in the third trimester of pregnancy. This CDR3 is CATRDLGAGMGEQYF. DNA for the CDR3: TGTGCCACCAGAGACCTTGGCGCGGGAATGGGCGAGCAGTACTTC. The entire variable domain, with the rest obtained from reference TRBV15 and TRBJ2-7, is as follows: DAMVIQNPRYQVTQFGKPVTLSCSQTLNHNVMYWYQQKSSQAPKLLFHYYDKDFNNEADTPDNFQSRRPNTSFCFLDIRSPGLGDTAMYLCATRDLGAGMGEQYFGPGTRLTVT.